A single sample gave rise to the 23 T cell receptor beta chains below, sequenced in a study of blood T cell repertoires in COVID-19. The repertoire was sequenced with immunoSEQ multiplex PCR; TCRdb's copy has only in-frame clones and lacks some. This sample has around 380,000 clones, with around 87% found just once. Material: PBMCs or T cells enriched from blood (not recorded which). The receptors derive from a man aged 25 to 40 who had recovered from COVID-19.

The genes are TRBV5-4 and TRBJ2-1, with 11 bases identical to TRBD1. This CDR3 has 15 amino acids. Germline CDR1 is SGHNT and CDR2 is YYREEE (reference sequence). V lost 4 bases, J lost 3 bases, and 3 bases stayed unmatched. CDR3 sequence: CASSEDRGLYNEQFF. In nucleotides, the CDR3 is TGTGCCAGCAGCGAGGACAGGGGGCTCTACAATGAGCAGTTCTTC.

The chain links TRBV11-2 to TRBJ1-2; D is ambiguous. V dropped 0 bases and J dropped 3 bases, with 14 bases sitting between them. This CDR3 comprises 16 residues. Germline V gene lookup returns CDR1 SGHAT and CDR2 FQNNGV. The CDR3 region is CASSLEAVGPHYGYTF. The CDR3 DNA follows: TGTGCCAGCAGCTTAGAAGCGGTAGGACCCCACTATGGCTACACCTTC. The full variable domain, in which reference TRBV11-2 and TRBJ1-2 provide the parts outside the CDR3, is EAGVAQSPRYKIIEKRQSVAFWCNPISGHATLYWYQQILGQGPKLLIQFQNNGVVDDSQLPKDRFSAERLKGVDSTLKIQPAKLEDSAVYLCASSLEAVGPHYGYTFGSGTRLTVV.

The V and J genes are TRBV30 and TRBJ2-3; tentatively, D is TRBD2 (5 bases). V gave up 0 bases and J gave up 1 base, with 8 bases separating them. This CDR3 spans 14 amino acids. In germline, CDR1 is GTSNPN, CDR2 SVGIG (reference sequence). CDR3 nucleotide sequence: TGTGCCTGGAGTGTCTCGAGGGGCACAGATACGCAGTATTTT. Translating gives CAWSVSRGTDTQYF.

V and J are TRBV4-3 and TRBJ1-3, with TRBD1 matching 8 bases. CDR1 is LGHNA and CDR2 is YSLEER in the germline V gene. V lost 4 bases, J lost 2 bases, and 4 bases stayed unmatched. This CDR3 spans 15 amino acids. The CDR3 loop is CASSRDRSAGNTIYF. Here the CDR3 DNA reads TGCGCCAGCAGCCGGGACAGGTCGGCTGGAAACACCATATATTTT.

This rearrangement joins TRBV18 to TRBJ1-6, with 8 bases identical to TRBD1. CDR1 is KGHSH and CDR2 is LQKENI in the germline V gene. The length of the CDR3 is 14 residues. The J segment lost 9 bases and the V segment lost 3 bases, leaving 4 bases of the junction unmatched. Here the CDR3 DNA reads TGTGCCAGCTCACCGACAGGGGATGGTTCACCCCTCCACTTT. This codes for CASSPTGDGSPLHF. Filled out from reference TRBV18 and TRBJ1-6, the complete variable domain reads NAGVMQNPRHLVRRRGQEARLRCSPMKGHSHVYWYRQLPEEGLKFMVYLQKENIIDESGMPKERFSAEFPKEGPSILRIQQVVRGDSAAYFCASSPTGDGSPLHFGNGTRLTVT.

The chain has TRBV2 and TRBJ1-1; possible D gene TRBD1, 6 bases. CDR3 size: 14 residues. V lost 4 bases, J lost 2 bases, and 11 bases lay in between. Germline loops: CDR1 SNHLY, CDR2 FYNNEI. Written as DNA, the CDR3 is TGTGCCAGCAGTGCAGGGGCTTACAACACTGAAGCTTTCTTT. It is translated as CASSAGAYNTEAFF.

This chain joins TRBV6-5 and TRBJ2-2; tentatively, D is TRBD1 (6 bases). Trimming left V 5 bases short and J 2 bases short, with 12 bases between. The germline V gene encodes CDR1 MNHEY and CDR2 SVGAGI. The CDR3 runs 15 residues. The CDR3 nucleotides read TGTGCCAGCAGTCCAGACAGGATTAACACCGGGGAGCTGTTTTTT. This codes for CASSPDRINTGELFF.

This rearrangement joins TRBV7-8 to TRBJ2-5; D is unclear. CDR3 length equals 13 residues. V was pared by 3 bases and J by 3 bases, with 8 bases between. The germline gives CDR1 SGHVS, CDR2 FQNEAQ. The CDR3 reads CASSLARKETQYF. DNA of the CDR3: TGTGCCAGCAGCTTGGCCAGGAAAGAGACCCAGTACTTC.

The chain is built from TRBV5-5 and TRBJ1-5; D remains ambiguous. The CDR3 totals 14 residues. From germline, CDR1 is SGHKS and CDR2 YYEKEE (reference sequence). The V gene lost 4 bases and the J gene lost 7 bases, with 15 bases spanning the gap. In DNA, the CDR3 is TGTGCCAGCAGCCTAGTCATATCGGAGCAGCCCCAGCATTTT. Residues: CASSLVISEQPQHF.

Remarks on this clone: A much larger clone is a single base away; this may be a read error. The rearrangement links TRBV7-3 to TRBJ2-1; 9 positions agree with TRBD2. The V segment lost 0 bases and the J segment 5 bases; nucleotides outside the gene matches: 8. Germline V CDR1 and CDR2: SGHTA, FQGTGA. This CDR3 has 17 amino acids. The CDR3 here is CASSLTRGGARDNEQFF. The CDR3, as DNA: TGTGCCAGCAGCTTAACACGCGGGGGGGCCAGGGACAATGAGCAGTTCTTC.

The chain uses TRBV20-1 and TRBJ1-2; D is perhaps TRBD1 (6 bases). Per germline, CDR1 DFQATT and CDR2 SNEGSKA (reference sequence). This CDR3 spans 11 amino acids. V lost 6 bases to trimming and J lost 9 bases, with 14 bases between them. CDR3 sequence reads: CSATGFGSYTF. CDR3 DNA: TGCAGTGCCACAGGGTTTGGTAGCTACACCTTC.

The CDR3 sequence: CAWSAAGGTDTQYF. As DNA, the CDR3 is TGTGCCTGGAGTGCCGCGGGGGGCACAGATACGCAGTATTTT. The chain uses TRBV30 and TRBJ2-3, with 7 bases aligning to TRBD2. J gave up 1 base and V 1 base, and 2 bases lay outside the gene matches. Per the germline V gene, CDR1 is GTSNPN and CDR2 is SVGIG (reference sequence). The CDR3 has 14 residues.

The chain employs TRBV6-2 or TRBV6-3 and TRBJ1-1; 7 bases agree with TRBD1. The CDR3 runs 15 residues. Looked up from germline, CDR1 is MNHEY and CDR2 is SVGEGT. J gave up 5 bases and V 4 bases, and 10 bases lay outside the gene matches. CDR3 DNA sequence: TGTGCCAGCAGTTCGGAACCGACAGGGCTAACTGAAGCTTTCTTT. It is translated as CASSSEPTGLTEAFF.

V is TRBV23-1 and J is TRBJ1-1; D might be TRBD1 (5 bases). TRBV23-1 is sorted into the ORF group, with uncertain function. The V and J ends lost 4 bases and 4 bases respectively, with 16 bases between them. This CDR3 is built from 15 residues. This CDR3 is CASSPQEGITTEAFF. The CDR3 bases are TGCGCCAGCAGTCCGCAGGAGGGGATTACCACTGAAGCTTTCTTT.

This clone was detected only once. The chain combines TRBV6-2 or TRBV6-3 with TRBJ1-1; D is unresolved. Germline V CDR1 and CDR2: MNHEY, SVGEGT. Trimming removed 5 bases from V and 7 bases from J, with 8 bases in between. This CDR3 has 11 residues. The CDR3 sequence: CASSDMIEAFF. The DNA for the CDR3 is TGTGCCAGCAGTGACATGATTGAAGCTTTCTTT.

This sequence joins TRBV30 and TRBJ1-6; D gene uncertain. CDR3 length: 15 residues. Germline values: CDR1 GTSNPN, CDR2 SVGIG (reference sequence). The DNA of the CDR3 is TGTGCTCGGAGAGGAGCGAGCTCCTATAATTCACCCCTCCACTTT. It codes for CARRGASSYNSPLHF. Together with reference TRBV30 and TRBJ1-6, the CDR3 gives the full variable domain: SQTIHQWPATLVQPVGSPLSLECTVEGTSNPNLYWYRQAAGRGLQLLFYSVGIGQISSEVPQNLSASRPQDRQFILSSKKLLLSDSGFYLCARRGASSYNSPLHFGNGTRLTVT.

The J gene is TRBJ1-1, the V gene TRBV20-1; D is unresolved. In germline, CDR1 is DFQATT, CDR2 SNEGSKA (reference sequence). The CDR3 totals 8 residues. The CDR3 nucleotides are TGCAGGCCGGGTGGGGCTTTCTTT. The encoded protein is CRPGGAFF.

The V gene is TRBV9, the J gene TRBJ2-1, with unresolved D. CDR1 SGDLS and CDR2 YYNGEE come from the germline V gene. The CDR3 spans 15 residues. Trimming pared 2 bases from V and 0 bases from J, leaving 9 bases between. The DNA of the CDR3 is TGTGCCAGCAGCGTGGGCTTTAGCTCCTACAATGAGCAGTTCTTC. Amino acids: CASSVGFSSYNEQFF.

The chain recombines TRBV4-2 with TRBJ1-2; D gene ambiguous. The CDR3 consists of 13 residues. V was clipped by 3 bases and J by 8 bases, with 13 bases between them. Germline CDR1 and CDR2: LGHNA and YNFKEQ. The DNA for the CDR3 is TGTGCCAGCAGCCAGTCTACAGCGGAAGGCTACACCTTC. Translation: CASSQSTAEGYTF.

The genes are TRBV6-2 or TRBV6-3 and TRBJ1-5; tentative D call: TRBD1 (5 bases). Germline CDR1 reads MNHEY; CDR2 reads SVGEGT. CDR3 length equals 16 residues. V lost 0 bases to trimming and J lost 6 bases, with 15 bases between them. CDR3: CASSYSAGGWSQPQHF. CDR3 sequence (DNA): TGTGCCAGCAGTTACTCCGCCGGGGGTTGGAGTCAGCCCCAGCATTTT.

V is TRBV7-9 and J is TRBJ1-5; 8 nucleotides line up with TRBD1. J was trimmed by 4 bases and V by 1 base; bases with no gene match: 9. The CDR3 sequence is 17 residues long. Germline CDR1 reads SEHNR; CDR2 reads FQNEAQ (reference sequence). In nucleotides, the CDR3 is TGTGCCAGCAGCTTAGGGCAGGGGGCGATAGGGAATCAGCCCCAGCATTTT. Translating gives CASSLGQGAIGNQPQHF.

The chain uses TRBV6-2 or TRBV6-3 and TRBJ2-3; no definite D call. The germline CDR1 and CDR2 sequences are MNHEY and SVGEGT. The V gene lost 4 bases and the J gene lost 2 bases, with 4 bases spanning the gap. CDR3 length: 12 residues. CDR3 sequence (DNA): TGTGCCAGCAGTTTTTACACAGATACGCAGTATTTT. Translated: CASSFYTDTQYF.

The CDR3 spells CATSEGRVADTQYF. As DNA, the CDR3 is TGTGCCACCAGTGAGGGCAGGGTCGCAGATACGCAGTATTTT. V and J are TRBV24-1 and TRBJ2-3; D might be TRBD1 (5 bases). Between the trimmed V and J ends, which lost 4 bases and 4 bases, there was a span of 11 bases. Germline V gives CDR1 KGHDR, CDR2 SFDVKD. CDR3 length: 14 residues.